The 25 T cell receptor beta chains below were found in one sample sequenced in a study of T cell repertoires in cytomegalovirus infection. From the reads, TCRdb called clonotypes with MiXCR, one entry per CDR3 protein. The sample lists more than 200,000 distinct CDR3 sequences, around 8.7% occurring once. Sequencing used PBMCs. The receptors derive from a human donor in good health (CMV status not recorded). Some clones in this sample may be carry-over from other donors' samples.

There are a few counts of this clonotype. A much larger clone is a single base away; this may be a read error. This rearrangement joins TRBV7-8 to TRBJ2-5; no clear D gene. V was shortened by 2 bases and J by 1 base, with 5 bases between the two germline ends. Germline CDR1 SGHVS, CDR2 FQNEAQ. There are 13 residues in the CDR3. The CDR3 sequence is CASSLRPQETQYF. CDR3 nucleotides: TGTGCCAGCAGCTTAAGGCCCCAAGAGACCCAGTACTTC.

This clonotype was counted ten times or more. The chain employs TRBV27 and TRBJ2-5, with no clear D. Trimming left V 6 bases short and J 2 bases short, with 13 bases between. CDR3 length: 14 residues. Germline CDR1 MNHEY, CDR2 SMNVEV (reference sequence). The CDR3, as DNA: TGTGCCAGCAGCCCAGAAATCCGACAAGAGACCCAGTACTTC. This encodes CASSPEIRQETQYF.

In its sample, this clonotype was seen many times. The chain employs TRBV7-2 and TRBJ2-7; D call uncertain. V gave up 4 bases and J gave up 5 bases, with 12 bases separating them. Germline V CDR1 and CDR2: SGHTA, FQGNSA. This CDR3 contains 13 residues. The CDR3 sequence is CASSSGFKDEQYF. The CDR3 bases are TGTGCCAGCAGCTCAGGTTTCAAGGACGAGCAGTACTTC.

This clonotype was detected ten times or more. This chain joins TRBV7-2 and TRBJ1-1; no reliable D call. With 1 base removed from V and 4 bases from J, the gap between germline ends came to 10 bases. Germline CDR1 and CDR2: SGHTA and FQGNSA. The CDR3 has 14 residues. The CDR3 sequence is CASSLERVATEAFF. The CDR3 nucleotides read TGTGCCAGCAGCTTAGAAAGGGTCGCCACTGAAGCTTTCTTT.

This clonotype showed up many times. The rearrangement joins TRBV7-2 to TRBJ1-2; 7 bases align to TRBD1. This CDR3 contains 15 residues. Losses at the gene ends were 5 bases for V and 2 bases for J; bases not matched to a gene: 8. Germline V CDR1 and CDR2: SGHTA, FQGNSA. This CDR3 reads CASSPYGQENYGYTF. As DNA, the CDR3 is TGTGCCAGCAGCCCCTACGGACAGGAGAACTATGGCTACACCTTC. The variable domain in full, with the rest retrieved from reference TRBV7-2 and TRBJ1-2, is GAGVSQSPSNKVTEKGKDVELRCDPISGHTALYWYRQSLGQGLEFLIYFQGNSAPDKSGLPSDRFSAERTGGSVSTLTIQRTQQEDSAVYLCASSPYGQENYGYTFGSGTRLTVV.

This clonotype was picked up many times. The chain combines TRBV5-1 with TRBJ2-3; no definite D call. Germline V lookup: CDR1 SGHRS, CDR2 YFSETQ. The V end was cut by 1 base, the J end by 2 bases, with 11 bases between. The CDR3 is 15 residues long. The CDR3 is CASSLTTLITDTQYF. The CDR3 DNA sequence: TGCGCCAGCAGCTTGACCACCTTAATCACAGATACGCAGTATTTT.

A remark on this clonotype: A much bigger clone sits one base away, suggesting this may be a read error. The rearrangement links TRBV7-2 to TRBJ1-1, with a tentative D call TRBD1 (6 bases). The CDR3 length is 16 residues. Germline CDR1 reads SGHTA; CDR2 reads FQGNSA. CDR3 nucleotides: TGTGCCAGCAGCCCAAGGAGGGGGAAGGCGGGGACTGAAGCTTACTTT. It specifies CASSPRRGKAGTEAYF.

This clonotype was counted ten times or more. The chain joins TRBV25-1 to TRBJ2-4; the D is unclear. The CDR3 length is 17 residues. V lost 3 bases, J lost 6 bases, and 21 bases lay in between. Germline V gene data show CDR1 as MGHDK and CDR2 as SYGVNS. The CDR3 DNA is TGTGCCAGCAGTGATCCCCGGACGATCTTGGTCCCAAACATTCAGTACTTC. As protein: CASSDPRTILVPNIQYF.

This clonotype was seen ten or more times. The chain links TRBV7-2 to TRBJ2-3; D perhaps matches TRBD1 (6 bases). V shed 1 base and J shed 5 bases, with 13 bases lying between them. The CDR3 is made up of 15 amino acids. The V gene's germline CDR1 is SGHTA and CDR2 FQGNSA. The DNA of the CDR3 is TGTGCCAGCAGCTTAGTAGGGGGACACCTAGATACGCAGTATTTT. Translation: CASSLVGGHLDTQYF.

This clonotype was found many times. The J gene is TRBJ2-2, the V gene TRBV7-9; D is perhaps TRBD2 (5 bases). V gave up 6 bases and J gave up 0 bases, with 8 bases separating them. CDR1 and CDR2 from the germline V gene are SEHNR and FQNEAQ (reference sequence). The length of the CDR3 is 14 residues. CDR3 region: CASRDSTNTGELFF. The CDR3 DNA reads TGTGCCAGCAGGGACTCAACGAACACCGGGGAGCTGTTTTTT.

This clonotype has just a few counts. The chain combines TRBV29-1 with TRBJ1-1; D unclear. The V gene's germline CDR1 is SQVTM and CDR2 ANQGSEA. The V gene lost 3 bases and the J gene lost 5 bases, with 7 bases spanning the gap. CDR3 length: 11 residues. The CDR3 nucleotides read TGCAGCGTTGAGTGGGGAACTGAAGCTTTCTTT. It is translated as CSVEWGTEAFF.

Ten or more counts support this clonotype. The CDR3 reads CASSPTRDTNEQFF. The CDR3 nucleotides read TGTGCCAGCAGCCCCACCCGGGATACTAATGAGCAGTTCTTC. The gene calls are TRBV7-8 and TRBJ2-1; weak D call: TRBD2 (5 bases). V was shortened by 5 bases and J by 7 bases, with 15 bases between the two germline ends. This CDR3 region has 14 residues. Per germline, CDR1 SGHVS and CDR2 FQNEAQ. The complete variable domain, with remaining parts taken from reference TRBV7-8 and TRBJ2-1, reads GAGVSQSPRYKVAKRGQDVALRCDPISGHVSLFWYQQALGQGPEFLTYFQNEAQLDKSGLPSDRFFAERPEGSVSTLKIQRTQQEDSAVYLCASSPTRDTNEQFFGPGTRLTVL.

This clonotype was picked up many times. The gene calls are TRBV7-2 and TRBJ2-1; no clear D gene. The CDR3 contains 14 residues. Per the germline V gene, CDR1 is SGHTA and CDR2 is FQGNSA. V lost 2 bases and J lost 4, with 9 bases in between. The CDR3 loop is CASSLQPGYNEQFF. The CDR3 DNA reads TGTGCCAGCAGCTTACAGCCCGGATACAATGAGCAGTTCTTC. Full variable domain (rest looked up from reference TRBV7-2 and TRBJ2-1): GAGVSQSPSNKVTEKGKDVELRCDPISGHTALYWYRQSLGQGLEFLIYFQGNSAPDKSGLPSDRFSAERTGGSVSTLTIQRTQQEDSAVYLCASSLQPGYNEQFFGPGTRLTVL.

The rearrangement uses TRBV27 and TRBJ1-1, with D perhaps TRBD1 (5 bases). V gave up 6 bases and J gave up 6 bases, with 14 bases separating them. The length of the CDR3 is 13 residues. Per germline, CDR1 MNHEY and CDR2 SMNVEV (reference sequence). CDR3 bases: TGTGCCAGCAGCAGGGTACCCGGCGCTGAAGCTTTCTTT. It yields the protein CASSRVPGAEAFF.

This chain connects TRBV2 to TRBJ1-2; D not resolved. V was trimmed by 1 base and J by 4 bases, leaving 7 bases between them. The germline V gene has CDR1 SNHLY and CDR2 FYNNEI. The CDR3 totals 13 residues. The CDR3 is CASSEEEIYGYTF. The CDR3 DNA is TGTGCCAGCAGTGAAGAGGAAATCTATGGCTACACCTTC.

This clonotype appeared many times. The J gene is TRBJ2-5, the V gene TRBV2, with 15 bases lining up with TRBD2. Germline CDR1 is SNHLY and CDR2 is FYNNEI. V trimming: 4 bases; J trimming: 2 bases; junction bases outside the gene matches: 5. The CDR3 consists of 17 residues. Here the CDR3 reads CASSAGLAGGIQETQYF. CDR3 sequence (DNA): TGTGCCAGCAGTGCGGGACTAGCGGGGGGAATTCAAGAGACCCAGTACTTC. The variable domain in full, with the rest retrieved from reference TRBV2 and TRBJ2-5, is EPEVTQTPSHQVTQMGQEVILRCVPISNHLYFYWYRQILGQKVEFLVSFYNNEISEKSEIFDDQFSVERPDGSNFTLKIRSTKLEDSAMYFCASSAGLAGGIQETQYFGPGTRLLVL.

The chain has TRBV28 and TRBJ2-2; possibly TRBD1 for D (5 bases). This CDR3 has 12 amino acids. The V gene's germline CDR1 is MDHEN and CDR2 SYDVKM. Trimming stripped 6 bases from V and 5 bases from J, with 7 bases between. The CDR3 DNA reads TGTGCCAGCAGGCAGGGAACCGGGGAGCTGTTTTTT. It translates to CASRQGTGELFF.

This clonotype was observed at least ten times. The CDR3 reads CASSAGPSGTYEQYF. The CDR3 DNA reads as TGTGCCAGCAGCGCAGGCCCTAGCGGTACCTACGAGCAGTACTTC. The rearrangement joins TRBV7-8 to TRBJ2-7; 7 bases fit TRBD2. CDR3 size: 15 residues. The V gene end was trimmed by 5 bases and the J gene end by 2 bases; junction bases not matched to a gene: 9. The germline CDR1 and CDR2 sequences are SGHVS and FQNEAQ.

This clonotype appeared many times. J is TRBJ1-1 and V is TRBV10-3; D is unresolved. Trimming left V 0 bases short and J 8 bases short, with 13 bases between. Germline V CDR1 and CDR2: ENHRY, SYGVKD. The CDR3 has 14 residues. CDR3 coding DNA: TGTGCCATCAGTGAGTCGATGGGAGTGGAGGAAGCTTTCTTT. Amino acids: CAISESMGVEEAFF.

This clonotype appeared many times. This chain links TRBV28 with TRBJ1-5; D is perhaps TRBD1 (5 bases). Looked up from germline, CDR1 is MDHEN and CDR2 is SYDVKM. The CDR3 is 15 residues long. V was clipped by 7 bases and J by 2 bases, with 15 bases between them. CDR3 amino acids: CASTGQGGGNQPQHF. The CDR3 DNA is TGTGCCAGCACCGGGCAGGGCGGTGGCAATCAGCCCCAGCATTTT.

This rearrangement joins TRBV3-1 to TRBJ2-1; D is unresolved. V was trimmed by 1 base and J by 6 bases, leaving 4 bases between them. Germline V gene sequence: CDR1 LGHDT, CDR2 YNNKEL (reference sequence). CDR3 size: 12 residues. The CDR3 DNA reads as TGTGCCAGCAGCCAAGTTGGCAATGAGCAGTTCTTC. Amino acid sequence: CASSQVGNEQFF.

The chain combines TRBV7-9 with TRBJ2-5; 13 bases align to TRBD2. The CDR3 spans 16 residues. The germline V gene has CDR1 SEHNR and CDR2 FQNEAQ (reference sequence). Germline trimming cut 0 bases from V and 5 bases from J; bases unmatched to any gene: 3. The CDR3 region is CASSLAGLAGAETQYF. In DNA form, the CDR3 reads TGTGCCAGCAGCTTAGCCGGACTAGCGGGAGCCGAGACCCAGTACTTC. Full variable domain (outside the CDR3, taken from reference TRBV7-9 and TRBJ2-5): DTGVSQNPRHKITKRGQNVTFRCDPISEHNRLYWYRQTLGQGPEFLTYFQNEAQLEKSRLLSDRFSAERPKGSFSTLEIQRTEQGDSAMYLCASSLAGLAGAETQYFGPGTRLLVL.

This clonotype was seen ten or more times. The J gene is TRBJ1-3, the V gene TRBV7-2; 8 bases align to TRBD1. The CDR3 runs 15 residues. Germline V lookup: CDR1 SGHTA, CDR2 FQGNSA. V dropped 6 bases and J dropped 2; count of bases not matched to a gene: 6. Written as DNA, the CDR3 is TGTGCCAGCAGACTGACAGGGGCAACTGGAAACACCATATATTTT. Encoded protein: CASRLTGATGNTIYF.

There are many counts of this clonotype. This chain joins TRBV11-2 and TRBJ2-7, with D tentatively TRBD1 (6 bases). The V end was cut by 2 bases, the J end by 2 bases, with 16 bases between. The CDR3 covers 16 residues. The V gene's germline CDR1 is SGHAT and CDR2 FQNNGV. The chain's CDR3 is CASSLFGFTGTYEQYF. The CDR3 coding sequence is TGTGCCAGCAGCTTATTCGGATTCACAGGGACCTACGAGCAGTACTTC. Combining the CDR3 with reference TRBV11-2 and TRBJ2-7 gives the whole variable domain EAGVAQSPRYKIIEKRQSVAFWCNPISGHATLYWYQQILGQGPKLLIQFQNNGVVDDSQLPKDRFSAERLKGVDSTLKIQPAKLEDSAVYLCASSLFGFTGTYEQYFGPGTRLTVT.

The chain recombines TRBV20-1 with TRBJ1-5, with D perhaps matching TRBD1 (6 bases). This CDR3 has 15 residues. Germline V gives CDR1 DFQATT, CDR2 SNEGSKA (reference sequence). V lost 6 bases and J 2 bases, leaving 17 bases between the germline ends. Here the CDR3 reads CSAPETGPGNQPQHF. CDR3 nucleotide sequence: TGCAGTGCCCCTGAGACAGGTCCGGGCAATCAGCCCCAGCATTTT.